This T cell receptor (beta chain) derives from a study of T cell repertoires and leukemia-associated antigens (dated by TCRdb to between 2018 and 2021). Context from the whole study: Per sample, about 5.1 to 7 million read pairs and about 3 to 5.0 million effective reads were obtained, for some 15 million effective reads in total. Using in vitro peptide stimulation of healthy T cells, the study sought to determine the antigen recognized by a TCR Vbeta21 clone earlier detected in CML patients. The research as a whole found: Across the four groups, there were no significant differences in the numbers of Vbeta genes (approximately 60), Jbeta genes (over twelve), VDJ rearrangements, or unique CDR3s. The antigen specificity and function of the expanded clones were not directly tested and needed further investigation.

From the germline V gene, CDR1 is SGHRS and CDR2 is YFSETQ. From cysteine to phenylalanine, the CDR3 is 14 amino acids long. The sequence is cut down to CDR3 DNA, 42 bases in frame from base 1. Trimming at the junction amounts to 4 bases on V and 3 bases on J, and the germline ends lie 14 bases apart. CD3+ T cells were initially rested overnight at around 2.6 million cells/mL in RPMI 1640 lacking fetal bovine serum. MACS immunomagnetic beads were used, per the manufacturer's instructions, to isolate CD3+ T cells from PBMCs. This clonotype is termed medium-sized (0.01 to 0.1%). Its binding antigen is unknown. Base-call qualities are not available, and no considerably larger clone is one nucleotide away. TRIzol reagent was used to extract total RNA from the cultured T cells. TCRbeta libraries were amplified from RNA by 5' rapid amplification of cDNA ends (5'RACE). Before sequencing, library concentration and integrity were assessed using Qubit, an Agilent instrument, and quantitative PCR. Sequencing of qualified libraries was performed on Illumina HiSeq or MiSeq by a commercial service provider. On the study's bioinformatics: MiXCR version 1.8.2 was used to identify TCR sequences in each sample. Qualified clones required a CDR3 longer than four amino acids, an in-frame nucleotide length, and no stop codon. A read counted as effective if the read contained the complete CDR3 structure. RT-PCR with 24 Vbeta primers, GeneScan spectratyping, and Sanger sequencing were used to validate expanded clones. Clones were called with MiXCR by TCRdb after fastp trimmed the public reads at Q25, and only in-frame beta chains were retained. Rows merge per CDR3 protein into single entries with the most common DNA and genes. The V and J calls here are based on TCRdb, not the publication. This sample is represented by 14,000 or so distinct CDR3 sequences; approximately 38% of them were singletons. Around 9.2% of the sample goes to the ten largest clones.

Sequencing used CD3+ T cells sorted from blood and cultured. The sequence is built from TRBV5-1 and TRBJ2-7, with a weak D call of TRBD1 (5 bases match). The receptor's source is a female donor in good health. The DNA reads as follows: TGCGCCAGCAGCCATAGGACATATAACTACGAGCAGTACTTC. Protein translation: CASSHRTYNYEQYF.